This TCR beta chain was retrieved from a study of human T cells and chemical hapten exposure. This clonotype was recorded a few times. Germline loops: CDR1 SEHNR, CDR2 FQNEAQ (reference sequence). There are 11 residues in the CDR3. V lost 7 bases, J lost 7 bases, and 10 bases lay in between. Stated time point: patch test 3, about 24 weeks after DPC sensitization. Treatment meaning: therapeutic diphenylcyclopropenone sensitization with weekly scalp DPC. In the original processing: From roughly 23,000 to 700,000 TCRs were found per sample, with a median of 95,638. A single record per CDR3 protein comes from TCRdb applying MiXCR to the RACE reads. What appears here as the V and J calls and clone size reflects TCRdb's work, not the paper's. The sample shows about 160,000 distinct CDR3 sequences, around 30% of them seen only once.

This rearrangement joins TRBV7-9 to TRBJ1-1; D not certain. This TCR derives from a woman aged 18-30 years with alopecia areata. Some clones in this sample may be carry-over from other donors' samples. This specimen was whole blood, taken in connection with sensitization to the hapten diphenylcyclopropenone (DPC). The CDR3 DNA reads TGTGCCAGCACTAAGGGCGGTGAAGCTTTCTTT. Protein product: CASTKGGEAFF. The full variable domain, its missing parts supplied by reference TRBV7-9 and TRBJ1-1, is DTGVSQNPRHKITKRGQNVTFRCDPISEHNRLYWYRQTLGQGPEFLTYFQNEAQLEKSRLLSDRFSAERPKGSFSTLEIQRTEQGDSAMYLCASTKGGEAFFGQGTRLTVV.